This passage covers 24 T cell receptor beta chains from one sample sequenced in a study of OX40 agonist ivuxolimab in advanced cancers. Method: immunoSEQ multiplex PCR; TCRdb's copy keeps in-frame clones and lacks some. This sample has roughly 70,000 clones; about 90% occur once, and the top ten carry around 6.1%. Sequenced here: CD4+ or CD8+ T cells sorted from blood, sampled in a trial of the OX40 agonist ivuxolimab. Receptors were obtained from an adult with an advanced solid tumor such as melanoma, head and neck, liver or kidney cancer.

This rearrangement joins TRBV18 to TRBJ1-5; unclear D gene. Trimming pared 0 bases from V and 6 bases from J, leaving 15 bases between. The CDR3 totals 16 residues. CDR1 KGHSH and CDR2 LQKENI come from the germline V gene. In nucleotides, the CDR3 is TGTGCCAGCTCACCACCTGGACCGAGAACCGCTCAGCCCCAGCATTTT. It yields the protein CASSPPGPRTAQPQHF. The full variable domain, its missing parts supplied by reference TRBV18 and TRBJ1-5, is NAGVMQNPRHLVRRRGQEARLRCSPMKGHSHVYWYRQLPEEGLKFMVYLQKENIIDESGMPKERFSAEFPKEGPSILRIQQVVRGDSAAYFCASSPPGPRTAQPQHFGDGTRLSIL.

This rearrangement joins TRBV6-6 to TRBJ2-7; D is unresolved. The CDR3 is 13 amino acids. Trimming took off 2 bases at V and 2 bases at J, with 7 bases between the two ends. CDR1 MNHNY and CDR2 SVGAGI come from the germline V gene (reference sequence). The CDR3 is CASSYLTAYEQYF. DNA of the CDR3: TGTGCCAGCAGTTACCTGACGGCCTACGAGCAGTACTTC.

The J gene is TRBJ1-1, the V gene TRBV6-5, with D uncertain. Germline CDR1 and CDR2: MNHEY and SVGAGI. Trimming removed 6 bases from V and 3 bases from J, with 11 bases in between. CDR3 size: 13 residues. The CDR3 region has the DNA TGTGCCAGCAGACTAAACGAATACACTGAAGCTTTCTTT. Protein: CASRLNEYTEAFF.

The rearrangement joins TRBV19 to TRBJ2-5; 7 bases fit TRBD2. The J call may be in error: the DNA end matches TRBJ2-7 better. There are 14 residues in the CDR3. CDR1 and CDR2 (germline): LNHDA, SQIVND (reference sequence). CDR3 amino acids: CASSRTRSSYEQYF. The CDR3 DNA reads as TGTGCCAGTAGTCGGACTAGAAGCTCCTACGAGCAGTACTTC.

To note about this clone: Other nucleotide sequences from this sample produce the same CDR3. The V and J genes are TRBV13 and TRBJ1-1; D might be TRBD1 (5 bases). The V gene's germline CDR1 is PRHDT and CDR2 FYEKMQ (reference sequence). Deletions cut 4 bases from V and 0 bases from J, with 12 bases between. The CDR3 sequence is 15 residues long. The CDR3 DNA follows: TGTGCCAGCAGCTCTAGCCAGGGCCTGAACACTGAAGCTTTCTTT. As protein: CASSSSQGLNTEAFF. The entire variable domain, with the rest obtained from reference TRBV13 and TRBJ1-1, is as follows: AAGVIQSPRHLIKEKRETATLKCYPIPRHDTVYWYQQGPGQDPQFLISFYEKMQSDKGSIPDRFSAQQFSDYHSELNMSSLELGDSALYFCASSSSQGLNTEAFFGQGTRLTVV.

V is TRBV6-6 and J is TRBJ1-2; TRBD1 is a possible D gene (5 bases). Trimming cost V 7 bases and J 8 bases, with 17 bases left between them. Germline V CDR1 and CDR2: MNHNY, SVGAGI (reference sequence). CDR3 length: 13 residues. CDR3 coding DNA: TGTGCCAGCATTCAGGGTGTCGGCGAGGGCTACACCTTC. This gives the protein CASIQGVGEGYTF.

The chain combines TRBV4-1 with TRBJ2-7; 8 nucleotides match TRBD1. The CDR3 is 15 amino acids. The J segment lost 4 bases and the V segment lost 3 bases, leaving 8 bases of the junction unmatched. The germline V gene has CDR1 MGHRA and CDR2 YSYEKL. The CDR3 loop reads CASSQIQGVLYEQYF. CDR3 sequence (DNA): TGCGCCAGCAGCCAGATACAGGGGGTTCTATACGAGCAGTACTTC.

The genes are TRBV27 and TRBJ2-2; TRBD1 or TRBD2 may be the D gene (6 bases each). Per germline, CDR1 MNHEY and CDR2 SMNVEV (reference sequence). This CDR3 is 14 amino acids long. Trimming took off 3 bases at V and 5 bases at J, with 10 bases between the two ends. Here the CDR3 reads CASSFGGGTGELFF. DNA of the CDR3: TGTGCCAGCAGTTTTGGAGGGGGAACCGGGGAGCTGTTTTTT.

CDR3 residues: CATRQERGGTDTQYF. The CDR3 DNA follows: TGTGCCACCCGCCAAGAGCGGGGGGGCACAGATACGCAGTATTTT. The chain couples TRBV15 to TRBJ2-3; 9 bases agree with TRBD2. V was pared by 8 bases and J by 1 base, with 7 bases of the junction left unmatched. The CDR3 contains 15 residues. Germline CDR1 reads LNHNV; CDR2 reads YYDKDF (reference sequence). Full variable domain (remainder filled in from reference TRBV15 and TRBJ2-3): DAMVIQNPRYQVTQFGKPVTLSCSQTLNHNVMYWYQQKSSQAPKLLFHYYDKDFNNEADTPDNFQSRRPNTSFCFLDIRSPGLGDTAMYLCATRQERGGTDTQYFGPGTRLTVL.

The chain carries TRBV30 and TRBJ2-1; D gene uncertain. Germline lookup yields CDR1 GTSNPN and CDR2 SVGIG (reference sequence). The CDR3 length is 14 residues. V lost 2 bases and J lost 7, with 15 bases in between. CDR3 coding DNA: TGTGCCTGGAGTTGGAGTCCAATACAGAATGAGCAGTTCTTC. It encodes CAWSWSPIQNEQFF.

The J gene is TRBJ2-5, the V gene TRBV28; a possible D gene is TRBD1 (6 bases). The CDR3 is made up of 14 amino acids. The germline CDR1 and CDR2 sequences are MDHEN and SYDVKM. V dropped 3 bases and J dropped 2 bases, with 10 bases sitting between them. Here the CDR3 DNA reads TGTGCCAGCAGTTTGGTACAGGGACAAGAGACCCAGTACTTC. Translated, it gives CASSLVQGQETQYF.

The rearrangement uses TRBV6-1 and TRBJ1-1; D is unresolved. Germline loops: CDR1 MNHNS, CDR2 SASEGT. The V gene lost 6 bases and the J gene lost 0 bases, with 11 bases spanning the gap. The CDR3 spans 14 residues. The CDR3 nucleotides are TGTGCCAGCAGGGTTAACCGTATGAACACTGAAGCTTTCTTT. Protein: CASRVNRMNTEAFF.

The rearrangement joins TRBV5-1 to TRBJ2-3, with TRBD2 matching over 10 bases. Germline V lookup: CDR1 SGHRS, CDR2 YFSETQ. There are 15 residues in the CDR3. The V segment lost 6 bases and the J segment 3 bases; nucleotides outside the gene matches: 7. CDR3: CASKYSGRLTDTQYF. CDR3 coding DNA: TGCGCCAGCAAATATAGCGGGAGGCTAACAGATACGCAGTATTTT.

This rearrangement joins TRBV27 to TRBJ1-1, with a weak D call TRBD1 (5 bases). CDR1 and CDR2 from the germline V gene are MNHEY and SMNVEV (reference sequence). The CDR3 is 13 amino acids. The V end was cut by 4 bases, the J end by 3 bases, with 9 bases between. The DNA for the CDR3 is TGTGCCAGCAGTTCCGTGGGGGACACTGAAGCTTTCTTT. Protein: CASSSVGDTEAFF.

The V call is TRBV7-8, the J call TRBJ1-5; no definite D call. Germline CDR1 and CDR2: SGHVS and FQNEAQ. The CDR3 contains 16 residues. V lost 5 bases to trimming and J lost 5 bases, with 19 bases between them. CDR3 amino acids: CASSHVPGIRDQPQHF. The CDR3 region has the DNA TGTGCCAGCAGCCACGTCCCTGGAATTAGGGATCAGCCCCAGCATTTT. The variable domain in full, with the rest retrieved from reference TRBV7-8 and TRBJ1-5, is GAGVSQSPRYKVAKRGQDVALRCDPISGHVSLFWYQQALGQGPEFLTYFQNEAQLDKSGLPSDRFFAERPEGSVSTLKIQRTQQEDSAVYLCASSHVPGIRDQPQHFGDGTRLSIL.

This clone occurred once. The chain is built from TRBV27 and TRBJ2-7; TRBD2 matches at 12 bases. This CDR3 region has 17 residues. With V trimmed by 2 bases and J by 0 bases, 5 bases remained unmatched. The germline V gene has CDR1 MNHEY and CDR2 SMNVEV (reference sequence). In DNA form, the CDR3 reads TGTGCCAGCAGTTTAAGAAGGACTAGCGGGGCCTCCTACGAGCAGTACTTC. Translated: CASSLRRTSGASYEQYF.

Details on this clone: Sequence at one end of the junction differs from germline and may be a read error. V usage is TRBV7-9 and J usage is TRBJ2-5; the D gene is possibly TRBD2 (5 bases). The CDR3 has 14 amino acids. The germline V gene has CDR1 SEHNR and CDR2 FQNEAQ (reference sequence). The chain's CDR3 is CASRLEGSTETQYF. The CDR3 DNA is TGTGCCAGCAGATTAGAGGGCAGTACGGAGACCCAGTACTTC.

This clone was picked up one time. The genes are TRBV6-6 and TRBJ2-7, with D possibly TRBD1 on 5 matching bases. Germline V CDR1 and CDR2: MNHNY, SVGAGI (reference sequence). The CDR3 totals 14 residues. The V and J ends lost 2 bases and 5 bases respectively, with 13 bases between them. CDR3 bases: TGTGCCAGCAGTTACGGGGCAGGGTTAAACGAGCAGTACTTC. As protein: CASSYGAGLNEQYF.

V gene TRBV6-1 combines with J gene TRBJ2-7, with 7 bases identical to TRBD1. The CDR3 length is 13 residues. V was pared by 7 bases and J by 1 base, with 4 bases of the junction left unmatched. The germline V gene has CDR1 MNHNS and CDR2 SASEGT. CDR3 sequence (DNA): TGTGCCAGCAAAACAGGGGTATCCTACGAGCAGTACTTC. The encoded protein is CASKTGVSYEQYF.

The chain carries TRBV4-2 and TRBJ2-7; D gene uncertain. V dropped 3 bases and J dropped 1 base, with 7 bases sitting between them. Per the germline V gene, CDR1 is LGHNA and CDR2 is YNFKEQ. This CDR3 region has 13 residues. The CDR3 sequence is CASSHLASYEQYF. CDR3 nucleotides: TGTGCCAGCAGCCACCTCGCATCCTACGAGCAGTACTTC.

A single count supports this clone. The V gene is TRBV18, the J gene TRBJ2-3, with D possibly matching TRBD1 (6 bases). V lost 0 bases to trimming and J lost 5 bases, with 9 bases between them. CDR3 size: 14 residues. Germline V lookup: CDR1 KGHSH, CDR2 LQKENI. The CDR3 loop is CASSPPQGQDTQYF. The CDR3 region has the DNA TGTGCCAGCTCACCACCCCAGGGGCAAGATACGCAGTATTTT. The variable domain in full, completed from reference TRBV18 and TRBJ2-3, reads NAGVMQNPRHLVRRRGQEARLRCSPMKGHSHVYWYRQLPEEGLKFMVYLQKENIIDESGMPKERFSAEFPKEGPSILRIQQVVRGDSAAYFCASSPPQGQDTQYFGPGTRLTVL.

The J gene is TRBJ2-2, the V gene TRBV7-9; D is perhaps TRBD1 (5 bases). CDR3 length: 16 amino acids. Per germline, CDR1 SEHNR and CDR2 FQNEAQ (reference sequence). The V and J ends lost 4 bases and 2 bases respectively, with 14 bases between them. CDR3 bases: TGTGCCAGCAGCTCATATCCCGACAGAAACACCGGGGAGCTGTTTTTT. It yields the protein CASSSYPDRNTGELFF.

The gene calls are TRBV6-5 and TRBJ2-7; D perhaps matches TRBD1 (5 bases). V was cut by 3 bases and J by 6 bases, with 9 bases left in between. The CDR3 is 12 amino acids. Germline V gene data show CDR1 as MNHEY and CDR2 as SVGAGI. The CDR3 spells CASSYDSLEQYF. CDR3 nucleotides: TGTGCCAGCAGTTATGACAGTCTCGAGCAGTACTTC.

The chain couples TRBV2 to TRBJ2-1; D not resolved. Trimming left V 8 bases short and J 7 bases short, with 6 bases between. The CDR3 runs to 10 residues. Germline CDR1 SNHLY, CDR2 FYNNEI. This CDR3 reads CASLANEQFF. Written as DNA, the CDR3 is TGTGCCAGCTTAGCTAATGAGCAGTTCTTC.